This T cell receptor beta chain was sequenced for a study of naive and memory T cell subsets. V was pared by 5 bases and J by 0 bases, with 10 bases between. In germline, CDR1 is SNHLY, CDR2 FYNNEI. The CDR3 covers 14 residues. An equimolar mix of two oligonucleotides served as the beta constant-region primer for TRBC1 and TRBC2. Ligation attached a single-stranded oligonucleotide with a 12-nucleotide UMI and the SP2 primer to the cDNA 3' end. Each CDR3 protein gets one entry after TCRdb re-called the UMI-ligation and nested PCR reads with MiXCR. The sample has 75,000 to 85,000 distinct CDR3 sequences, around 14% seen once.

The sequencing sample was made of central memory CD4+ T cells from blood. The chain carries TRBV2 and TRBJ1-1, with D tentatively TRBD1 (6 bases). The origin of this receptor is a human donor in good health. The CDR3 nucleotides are TGTGCCAGCAGTAACGGACAGCTGAACACTGAAGCTTTCTTT. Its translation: CASSNGQLNTEAFF.